Listed below are T cell receptor beta chains from one sample, sequenced in a study of CD8 T cells in Susac syndrome. One entry per CDR3 protein results from TCRdb running MiXCR on the immunoSEQ multiplex PCR reads. The sample carries 130,000 to 150,000 distinct CDR3 sequences, 94% recorded once. Sequenced input: CD4+ T cells from PBMCs. All receptors derive from a human donor in good health. Both conserved end residues are part of each CDR3. Each record gives: clone size, D gene, J gene, V gene, CDR3 protein, CDR3 DNA. A D gene is named only where the DNA matches it firmly. For some rows the clone size is stated as once, few or many, or as a class when expanded; others skip it.

>.|.|TRBJ1-2|TRBV20-1
CSAREGGRFYGYTF
TGCAGTGCTCGAGAGGGGGGGCGCTTCTATGGCTACACCTTC
>.|.|TRBJ2-7|TRBV2
CASGPPGGSNPSYEQYF
TGTGCCAGCGGACCCCCTGGGGGCAGTAACCCCTCCTACGAGCAGTACTTC
>.|.|TRBJ1-5|TRBV12-5
CASAREGNQPQHF
TGTGCTAGTGCCCGGGAGGGCAATCAGCCCCAGCATTTT
>.|TRBD1|TRBJ2-2|TRBV6-6
CASYKGGTGTGELFF
TGTGCCAGTTACAAGGGGGGGACAGGGACCGGGGAGCTGTTTTTT
>.|TRBD1|TRBJ2-6|TRBV11-1
CASSSGGFGANVLTF
TGTGCCAGCAGCTCAGGGGGTTTTGGGGCCAACGTCCTGACTTTC
>.|.|TRBJ1-1|TRBV3-1
CASSQGTGANTEAFF
TGTGCCAGCAGCCAAGGAACTGGGGCGAACACTGAAGCTTTCTTT
>.|.|TRBJ2-1|TRBV5-1
CASSLLGHEQFF
TGCGCCAGCAGCTTACTAGGCCATGAGCAGTTCTTC
>.|.|TRBJ1-3|TRBV7-9
CASSLDRAGNTIYF
TGTGCCAGCAGCTTAGACAGGGCTGGAAACACCATATATTTT
>.|.|TRBJ2-7|TRBV12-3/TRBV12-4
CASSGGSSYEQYF
TGTGCCAGCAGTGGTGGTAGCTCCTACGAGCAGTACTTC
>.|.|TRBJ2-7|TRBV7-3
CASSLGQHYEQYF
TGTGCCAGCAGCCTAGGACAGCACTACGAGCAGTACTTC
>.|.|TRBJ1-3|TRBV3-1
CASSHRTGISGNTIYF
TGTGCCAGCAGCCACAGAACAGGCATCTCTGGAAACACCATATATTTT
>once|.|TRBJ1-1|TRBV18
CASSFSGTEAFF
TGTGCCAGCTCATTTTCTGGGACAGAAGCTTTCTTT
>.|.|TRBJ2-2|TRBV13
CASSSRGQLFF
TGTGCCAGCAGCTCCCGGGGCCAGCTGTTTTTT
>once|.|TRBJ2-5|TRBV29-1
CSVGGGRETQYF
TGCAGCGTTGGTGGGGGTCGGGAGACCCAGTACTTC
>.|.|TRBJ1-4|TRBV5-6
CASSRRMTTNEKLFF
TGTGCCAGCAGCCGACGGATGACAACTAATGAAAAACTGTTTTTT
>.|.|TRBJ1-5|TRBV2
CASRLQGPQAPQHF
TGTGCCAGCAGACTTCAAGGTCCGCAGGCGCCCCAGCATTTT
>.|.|TRBJ2-5|TRBV4-1
CASSRWRKETQYF
TGCGCCAGCAGCCGGTGGAGGAAGGAGACCCAGTACTTC
>.|TRBD1|TRBJ2-4|TRBV19
CASSSTGTGTNIQYF
TGTGCCAGTAGTAGTACCGGGACAGGGACGAACATTCAGTACTTC